These 5 T cell receptor beta chains were sequenced from one sample in a study of shared clonotypes between healthy human individuals. CD8 cells regarded as naive lacked CD45RO, were positively chosen for CCR7, and omitted terminally differentiated effector memory CD45RA+ cells. The method was immunoSEQ multiplex PCR; TCRdb's version includes in-frame clones alone and lacks a portion of them. The sample records about 580,000 clones, 98% being singletons. The specimen sequenced was naive CD8+ T cells sorted from blood. These receptors all stem from a man aged 25 to 45 in good health.

The chain joins TRBV5-4 to TRBJ2-5; D not resolved. This CDR3 contains 13 residues. V lost 3 bases and J lost 5, with 11 bases in between. CDR1 and CDR2 from the germline V gene are SGHNT and YYREEE (reference sequence). Here the CDR3 reads CASSWRTDETQYF. The CDR3 DNA sequence: TGTGCCAGCAGCTGGCGGACGGACGAGACCCAGTACTTC.

This sequence joins TRBV6-5 and TRBJ2-1; 9 bases line up with TRBD1. CDR1 MNHEY and CDR2 SVGAGI come from the germline V gene. With V trimmed by 0 bases and J by 6 bases, 0 bases remained unmatched. CDR3 length: 14 residues. The CDR3 region has the DNA TGTGCCAGCAGTTACTCGACAGGGGGCAATGAGCAGTTCTTC. This encodes CASSYSTGGNEQFF.

V and J are TRBV7-8 and TRBJ1-3, with D possibly matching TRBD1 (6 bases). Deletions cut 1 base from V and 2 bases from J, with 12 bases between. CDR1 and CDR2 (germline): SGHVS, FQNEAQ. The CDR3 totals 16 residues. CDR3 coding DNA: TGTGCCAGCAGCTTAGGCGCGGGGGCGCCTGGAAACACCATATATTTT. Its translation: CASSLGAGAPGNTIYF.

The V call is TRBV5-5, the J call TRBJ2-7; D call uncertain. The CDR3 has 14 residues. Trimming took off 3 bases at V and 2 bases at J, with 12 bases between the two ends. In germline, CDR1 is SGHKS, CDR2 YYEKEE (reference sequence). The CDR3 nucleotides read TGTGCCAGCAGCTCACAGCCCTACGCCTACGAGCAGTACTTC. It specifies CASSSQPYAYEQYF.

V usage is TRBV2 and J usage is TRBJ2-7; 10 positions agree with TRBD2. J was trimmed by 7 bases and V by 6 bases; bases with no gene match: 6. CDR1 and CDR2 (germline): SNHLY, FYNNEI. The CDR3 contains 13 residues. The CDR3 here is CASRTSGTGEQYF. The CDR3 bases are TGTGCCAGCAGAACTAGCGGGACTGGTGAGCAGTACTTC.